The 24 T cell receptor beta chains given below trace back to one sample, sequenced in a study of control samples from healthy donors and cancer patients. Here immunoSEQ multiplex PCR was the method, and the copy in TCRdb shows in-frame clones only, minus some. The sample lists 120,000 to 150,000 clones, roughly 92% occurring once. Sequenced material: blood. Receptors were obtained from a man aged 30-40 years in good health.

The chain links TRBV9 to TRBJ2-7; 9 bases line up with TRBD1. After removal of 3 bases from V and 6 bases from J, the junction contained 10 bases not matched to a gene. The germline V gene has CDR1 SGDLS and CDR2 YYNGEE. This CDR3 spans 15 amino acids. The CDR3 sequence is CASSGEQGAFSEQYF. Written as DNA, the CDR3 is TGTGCCAGCAGCGGAGAACAGGGGGCGTTCTCCGAGCAGTACTTC.

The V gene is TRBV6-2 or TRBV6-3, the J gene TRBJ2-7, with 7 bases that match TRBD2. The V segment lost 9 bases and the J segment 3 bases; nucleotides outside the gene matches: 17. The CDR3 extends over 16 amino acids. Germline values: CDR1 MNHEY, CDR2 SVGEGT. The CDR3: CARRYLTAGLNYEQYF. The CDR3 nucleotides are TGTGCCAGAAGGTACTTAACGGCGGGACTAAACTACGAGCAGTACTTC.

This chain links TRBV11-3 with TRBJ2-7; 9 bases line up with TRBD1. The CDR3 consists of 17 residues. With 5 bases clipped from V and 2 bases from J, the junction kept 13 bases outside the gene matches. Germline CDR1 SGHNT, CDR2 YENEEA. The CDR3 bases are TGTGCCAGCAGCCCCGCGGCGTGGACAGGGGTTCCCTACGAGCAGTACTTC. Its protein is CASSPAAWTGVPYEQYF. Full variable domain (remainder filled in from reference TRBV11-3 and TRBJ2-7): EAGVVQSPRYKIIEKKQPVAFWCNPISGHNTLYWYLQNLGQGPELLIRYENEEAVDDSQLPKDRFSAERLKGVDSTLKIQPAELGDSAVYLCASSPAAWTGVPYEQYFGPGTRLTVT.

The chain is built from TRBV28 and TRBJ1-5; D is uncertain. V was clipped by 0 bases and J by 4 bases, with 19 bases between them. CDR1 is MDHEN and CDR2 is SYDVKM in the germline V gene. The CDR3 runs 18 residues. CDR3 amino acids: CASSLWTSAQRLNQPQHF. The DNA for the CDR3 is TGTGCCAGCAGTTTATGGACTTCGGCACAGCGATTAAATCAGCCCCAGCATTTT.

CDR3 sequence reads: CASKLGLQANQPQHF. CDR3 nucleotides: TGTGCCAGCAAGTTGGGACTTCAGGCCAATCAGCCCCAGCATTTT. This rearrangement joins TRBV28 to TRBJ1-5, with a tentative D call TRBD1 (5 bases). From germline, CDR1 is MDHEN and CDR2 SYDVKM. V lost 7 bases to trimming and J lost 3 bases, with 16 bases between them. This CDR3 has 15 residues.

CDR3 residues: CATSGRGRGYTF. In nucleotides, the CDR3 is TGTGCCACCAGTGGTAGGGGACGGGGCTACACCTTC. This sequence joins TRBV24-1 and TRBJ1-2; the D gene is possibly TRBD1 (5 bases). Trimming cost V 5 bases and J 8 bases, with 11 bases left between them. Germline CDR1 and CDR2: KGHDR and SFDVKD. The CDR3 sequence is 12 residues long.

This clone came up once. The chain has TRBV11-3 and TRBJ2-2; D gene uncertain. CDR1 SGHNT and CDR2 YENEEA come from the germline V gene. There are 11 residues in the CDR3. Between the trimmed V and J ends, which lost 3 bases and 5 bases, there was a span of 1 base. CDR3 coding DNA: TGTGCCAGCAGCTTGACCGGGGAGCTGTTTTTT. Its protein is CASSLTGELFF.

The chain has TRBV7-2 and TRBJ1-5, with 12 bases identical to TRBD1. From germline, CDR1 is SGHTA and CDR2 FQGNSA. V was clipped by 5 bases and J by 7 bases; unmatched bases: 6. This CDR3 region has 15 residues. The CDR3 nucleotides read TGTGCCAGCAGCATGGGACAGGGGGCAGGGCAGCCCCAGCATTTT. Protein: CASSMGQGAGQPQHF.

CDR3 in amino acids: CASRKTGPGGYGYTF. The CDR3 nucleotides are TGTGCCAGCAGGAAAACAGGGCCTGGGGGCTATGGCTACACCTTC. The chain recombines TRBV27 with TRBJ1-2, with D perhaps TRBD1 (6 bases). Germline CDR1 MNHEY, CDR2 SMNVEV (reference sequence). This CDR3 spans 15 amino acids. The ends were cut back, 6 bases at V and 4 bases at J, with 18 bases in the middle.

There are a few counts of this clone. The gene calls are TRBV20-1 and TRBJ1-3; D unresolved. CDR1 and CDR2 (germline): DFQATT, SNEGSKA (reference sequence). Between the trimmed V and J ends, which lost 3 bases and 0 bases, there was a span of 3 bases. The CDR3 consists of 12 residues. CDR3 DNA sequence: TGCAGTGCTAGTCCCTCTGGAAACACCATATATTTT. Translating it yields CSASPSGNTIYF.

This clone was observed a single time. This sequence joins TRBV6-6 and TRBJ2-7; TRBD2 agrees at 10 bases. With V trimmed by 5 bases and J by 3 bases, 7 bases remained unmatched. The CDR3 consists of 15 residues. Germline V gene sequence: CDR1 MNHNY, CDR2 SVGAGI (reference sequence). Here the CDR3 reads CASSKKTSGFYEQYF. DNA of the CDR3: TGTGCCAGCAGTAAAAAGACTAGCGGGTTCTACGAGCAGTACTTC.

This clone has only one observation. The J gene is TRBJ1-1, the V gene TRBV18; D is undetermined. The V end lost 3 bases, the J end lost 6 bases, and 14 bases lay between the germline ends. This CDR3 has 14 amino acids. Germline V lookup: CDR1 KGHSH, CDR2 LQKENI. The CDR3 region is CASSPGVLDPEAFF. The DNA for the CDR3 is TGTGCCAGCTCACCGGGCGTGTTGGACCCTGAAGCTTTCTTT. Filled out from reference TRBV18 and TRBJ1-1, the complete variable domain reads NAGVMQNPRHLVRRRGQEARLRCSPMKGHSHVYWYRQLPEEGLKFMVYLQKENIIDESGMPKERFSAEFPKEGPSILRIQQVVRGDSAAYFCASSPGVLDPEAFFGQGTRLTVV.

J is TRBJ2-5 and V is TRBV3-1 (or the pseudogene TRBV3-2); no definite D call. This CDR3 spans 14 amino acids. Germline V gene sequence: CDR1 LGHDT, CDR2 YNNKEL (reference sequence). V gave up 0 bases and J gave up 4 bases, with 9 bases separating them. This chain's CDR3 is CASSQEARRETQYF. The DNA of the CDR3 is TGTGCCAGCAGCCAAGAAGCACGTCGAGAGACCCAGTACTTC.

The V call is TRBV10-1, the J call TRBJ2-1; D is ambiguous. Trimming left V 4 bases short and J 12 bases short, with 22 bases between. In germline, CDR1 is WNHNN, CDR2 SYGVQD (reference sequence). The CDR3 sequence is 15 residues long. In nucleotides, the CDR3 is TGCGCCAGCAGTGCCGACCCTTCATATAATTTTGGGCAGTTCTTC. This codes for CASSADPSYNFGQFF.

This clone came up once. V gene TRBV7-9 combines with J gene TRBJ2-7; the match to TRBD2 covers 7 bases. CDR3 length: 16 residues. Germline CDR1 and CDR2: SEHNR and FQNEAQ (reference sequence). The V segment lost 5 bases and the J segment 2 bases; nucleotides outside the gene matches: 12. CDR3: CASSGKLGGEAYEQYF. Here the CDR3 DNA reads TGTGCCAGCAGCGGGAAGCTTGGGGGGGAGGCCTACGAGCAGTACTTC.

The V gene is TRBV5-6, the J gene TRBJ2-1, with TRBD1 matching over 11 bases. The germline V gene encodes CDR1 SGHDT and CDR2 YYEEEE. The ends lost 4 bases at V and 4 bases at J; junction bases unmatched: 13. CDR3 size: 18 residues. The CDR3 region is CASSPRDRGYPWYNEQFF. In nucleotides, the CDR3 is TGTGCCAGCAGCCCCCGGGACAGGGGGTATCCGTGGTACAATGAGCAGTTCTTC.

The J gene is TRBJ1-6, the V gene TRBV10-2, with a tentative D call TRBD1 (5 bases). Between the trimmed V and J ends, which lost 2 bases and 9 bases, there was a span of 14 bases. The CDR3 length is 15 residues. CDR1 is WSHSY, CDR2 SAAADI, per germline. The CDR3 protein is CASSEAGNAFSPLHF. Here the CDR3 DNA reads TGCGCCAGCAGTGAGGCAGGGAATGCCTTTTCACCCCTCCACTTT.

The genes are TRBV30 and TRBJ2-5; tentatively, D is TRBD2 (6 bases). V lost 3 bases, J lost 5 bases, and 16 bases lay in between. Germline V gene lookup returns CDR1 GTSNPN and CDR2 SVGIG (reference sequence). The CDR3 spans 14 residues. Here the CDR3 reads CAWRPLGSWETQYF. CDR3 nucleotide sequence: TGTGCCTGGAGGCCGCTCGGGAGTTGGGAGACCCAGTACTTC.

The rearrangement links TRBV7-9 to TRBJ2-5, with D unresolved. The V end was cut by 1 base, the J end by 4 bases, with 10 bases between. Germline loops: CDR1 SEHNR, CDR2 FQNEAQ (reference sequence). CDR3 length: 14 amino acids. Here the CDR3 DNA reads TGTGCCAGCAGCTTAGGTTTGTCAGTAGAGACCCAGTACTTC. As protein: CASSLGLSVETQYF.

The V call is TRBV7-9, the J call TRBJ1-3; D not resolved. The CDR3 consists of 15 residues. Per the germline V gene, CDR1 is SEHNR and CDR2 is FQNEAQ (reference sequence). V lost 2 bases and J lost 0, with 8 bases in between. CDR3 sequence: CASSLISNSGNTIYF. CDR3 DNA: TGTGCCAGCAGCTTAATCTCAAACTCTGGAAACACCATATATTTT.

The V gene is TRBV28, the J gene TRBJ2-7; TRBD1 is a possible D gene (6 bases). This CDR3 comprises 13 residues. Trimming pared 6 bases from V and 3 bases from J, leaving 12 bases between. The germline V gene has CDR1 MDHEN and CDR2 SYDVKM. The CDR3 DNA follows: TGTGCCAGCAGCATACAGGGAATCTACGAGCAGTACTTC. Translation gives CASSIQGIYEQYF.

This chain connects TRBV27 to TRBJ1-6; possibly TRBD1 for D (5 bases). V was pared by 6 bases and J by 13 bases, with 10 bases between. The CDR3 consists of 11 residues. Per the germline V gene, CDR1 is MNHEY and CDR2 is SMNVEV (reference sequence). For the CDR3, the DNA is TGTGCCAGCAGGAACTGGGGGCCCCTCCACTTT. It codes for CASRNWGPLHF.

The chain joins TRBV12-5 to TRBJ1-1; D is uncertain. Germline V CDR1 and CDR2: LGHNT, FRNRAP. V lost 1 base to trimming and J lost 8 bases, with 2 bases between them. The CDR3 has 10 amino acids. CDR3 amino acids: CASGLDEAFF. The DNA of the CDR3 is TGTGCTAGTGGTTTGGACGAAGCTTTCTTT.

Written as DNA, the CDR3 is TGTGCCAGCAGTTACCTGGGGGTTAATGAAAAACTGTTTTTT. Translating it yields CASSYLGVNEKLFF. The chain recombines TRBV6-6 with TRBJ1-4; D is possibly TRBD1 (5 bases). The CDR3 has 14 amino acids. V was clipped by 2 bases and J by 4 bases, with 8 bases between them. Germline V gene sequence: CDR1 MNHNY, CDR2 SVGAGI (reference sequence).